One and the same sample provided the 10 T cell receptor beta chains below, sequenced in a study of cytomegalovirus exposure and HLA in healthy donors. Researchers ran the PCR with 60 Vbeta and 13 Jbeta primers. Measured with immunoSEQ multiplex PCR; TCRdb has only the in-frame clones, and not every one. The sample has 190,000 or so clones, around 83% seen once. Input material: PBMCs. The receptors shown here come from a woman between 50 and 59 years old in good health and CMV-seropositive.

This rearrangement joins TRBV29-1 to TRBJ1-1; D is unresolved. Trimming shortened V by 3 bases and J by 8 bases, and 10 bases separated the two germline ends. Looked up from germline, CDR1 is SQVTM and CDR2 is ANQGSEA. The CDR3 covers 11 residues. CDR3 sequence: CSVDGRAEAFF. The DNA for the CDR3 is TGCAGCGTTGATGGGCGGGCGGAAGCTTTCTTT.

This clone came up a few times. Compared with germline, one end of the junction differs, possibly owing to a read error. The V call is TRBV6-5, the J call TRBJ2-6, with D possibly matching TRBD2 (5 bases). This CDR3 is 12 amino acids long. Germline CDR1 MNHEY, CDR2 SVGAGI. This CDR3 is CASSYSGNGLTF. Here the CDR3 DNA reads TGTGCCAGCAGTTACTCCGGGAACGGCCTGACTTTC.

Here the CDR3 reads CASSLGDRSNTEAFF. CDR3 nucleotide sequence: TGCGCCAGCAGCTTGGGAGACCGGAGCAACACTGAAGCTTTCTTT. The rearrangement links TRBV5-1 to TRBJ1-1; D unresolved. CDR1 is SGHRS, CDR2 YFSETQ, per germline. CDR3 length equals 15 residues. V lost 0 bases, J lost 2 bases, and 11 bases lay in between.

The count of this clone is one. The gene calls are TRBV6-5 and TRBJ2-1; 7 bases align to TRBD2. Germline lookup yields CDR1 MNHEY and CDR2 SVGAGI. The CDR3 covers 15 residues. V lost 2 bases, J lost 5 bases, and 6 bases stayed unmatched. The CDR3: CASSYGRALHNEQFF. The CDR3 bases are TGTGCCAGCAGTTACGGGAGGGCCCTCCACAATGAGCAGTTCTTC.

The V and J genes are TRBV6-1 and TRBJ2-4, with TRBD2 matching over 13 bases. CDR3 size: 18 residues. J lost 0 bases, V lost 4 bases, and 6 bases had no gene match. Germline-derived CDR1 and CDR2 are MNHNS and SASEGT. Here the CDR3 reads CASSGTSGRQLAKNIQYF. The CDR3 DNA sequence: TGTGCCAGCAGTGGGACTAGCGGGAGACAACTAGCCAAAAACATTCAGTACTTC.

CDR3 nucleotide sequence: TGTGCCAGCAGCGTAGGTCCAGCGGGGGCCTCCGGGGGGCAGTTCTTC. Translating gives CASSVGPAGASGGQFF. The chain couples TRBV9 to TRBJ2-1, with 8 bases lining up with TRBD2. Per germline, CDR1 SGDLS and CDR2 YYNGEE. The trim removed 0 bases at V and 12 bases at J, leaving 14 bases unmatched. This CDR3 is 16 amino acids long.

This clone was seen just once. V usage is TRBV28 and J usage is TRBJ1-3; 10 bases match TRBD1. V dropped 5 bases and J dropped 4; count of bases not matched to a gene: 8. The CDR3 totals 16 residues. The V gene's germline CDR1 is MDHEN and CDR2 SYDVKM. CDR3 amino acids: CASSTRQGAGGNTIYF. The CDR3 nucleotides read TGTGCCAGCAGTACCCGACAGGGGGCCGGAGGAAACACCATATATTTT.

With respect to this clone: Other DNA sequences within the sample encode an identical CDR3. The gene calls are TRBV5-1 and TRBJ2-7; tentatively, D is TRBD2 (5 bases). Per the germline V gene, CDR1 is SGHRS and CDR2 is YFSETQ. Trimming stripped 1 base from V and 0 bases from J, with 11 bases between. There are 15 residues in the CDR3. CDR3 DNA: TGCGCCAGCAGCTTGACGAGCGGAAGCTCCTACGAGCAGTACTTC. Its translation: CASSLTSGSSYEQYF.

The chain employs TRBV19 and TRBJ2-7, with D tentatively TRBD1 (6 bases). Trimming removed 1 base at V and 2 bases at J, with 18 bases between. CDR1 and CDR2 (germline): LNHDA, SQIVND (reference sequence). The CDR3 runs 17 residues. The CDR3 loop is CASSIVNPSGQTYEQYF. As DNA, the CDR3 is TGTGCCAGTAGTATAGTAAACCCCAGCGGACAGACCTACGAGCAGTACTTC.

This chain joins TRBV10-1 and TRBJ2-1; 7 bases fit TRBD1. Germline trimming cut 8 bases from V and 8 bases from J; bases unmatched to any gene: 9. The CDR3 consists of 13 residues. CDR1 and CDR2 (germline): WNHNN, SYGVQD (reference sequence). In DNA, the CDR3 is TGCGCCAGCGCGCTAGCCCAGGGGGATGAGCAGTTCTTC. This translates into CASALAQGDEQFF.